The following is a TCR beta chain sequence with its context. The sample belongs to a study of blood T cell repertoires in COVID-19. Study details: Samples came from the United States, Italy and Spain, spanning acute and convalescent COVID-19. PBMCs, B-cell-depleted T cells, or T cells were the source of the cDNA or gDNA that made up the material.

In the original processing: Reference gene primers were amplified, and this amplification served to estimate nucleated cell counts. Sequenced by immunoSEQ multiplex PCR; TCRdb stores in-frame clones only, minus some. V and J calls and clone size follow that table, whereas D and trimming were derived from the DNA. The table shows about 80,000 clones, with roughly 84% occurring only once. This CDR3 is built from 15 residues. The V gene's germline CDR1 is MDHEN and CDR2 SYDVKM. V lost 2 bases to trimming and J lost 2 bases, with 12 bases between them. This receptor was obtained from a man aged 45 to 65 with acute or convalescent COVID-19. V and J are TRBV28 and TRBJ2-5, with a weak D call TRBD2 (6 bases). What was sequenced was peripheral blood. CDR3 sequence: CASSLGGSWQETQYF. The CDR3 coding sequence is TGTGCCAGCAGTTTAGGAGGGAGTTGGCAAGAGACCCAGTACTTC.